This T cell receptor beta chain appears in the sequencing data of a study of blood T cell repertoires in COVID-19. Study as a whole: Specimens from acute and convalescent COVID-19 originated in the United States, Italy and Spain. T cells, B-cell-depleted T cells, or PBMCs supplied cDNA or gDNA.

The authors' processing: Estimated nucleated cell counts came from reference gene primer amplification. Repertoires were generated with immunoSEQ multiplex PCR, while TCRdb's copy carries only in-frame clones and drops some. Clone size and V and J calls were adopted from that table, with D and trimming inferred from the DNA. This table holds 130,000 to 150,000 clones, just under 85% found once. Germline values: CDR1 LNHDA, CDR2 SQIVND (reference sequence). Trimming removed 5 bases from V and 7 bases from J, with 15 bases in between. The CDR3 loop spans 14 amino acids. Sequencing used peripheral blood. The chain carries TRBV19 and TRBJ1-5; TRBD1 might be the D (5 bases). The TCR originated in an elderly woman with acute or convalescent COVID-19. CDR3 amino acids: CASSLPGRQQPQHF. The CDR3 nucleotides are TGTGCCAGTAGTCTCCCAGGGAGGCAACAGCCCCAGCATTTT.